The clone carrying this T cell receptor beta chain was detected only a few times. Mismatch with germline at one junction end may stem from a read error. The data originate from a study of blood T cell repertoires in COVID-19. The CDR3 length is 11 residues. CDR1 and CDR2 from the germline V gene are SQVTM and ANQGSEA. Data came from immunoSEQ multiplex PCR; TCRdb stores just in-frame clones and leaves some out. The sample carries 170,000 or so clones, around 87% recorded once. The TCR originated in a man between 40 and 49 years old with active or convalescent COVID-19. The chain has TRBV29-1 and TRBJ2-7, with D unresolved. The sequenced material came from peripheral blood. CDR3 residues: CSVDHFDKKFF. DNA for the CDR3: TGCAGCGTTGACCATTTCGACAAAAAGTTCTTC.